This TCR beta chain came from a study of shared clonotypes between healthy human individuals (dated by TCRdb to the early 2020s). For context, the study as a whole: The cohort included a few men and a couple of women between 18 and 49 years of age. Between about 0.9 and 8.9 billion PBMCs per donor were obtained by leukapheresis. Blood TCR repertoires of roughly five healthy adults were deeply sequenced to estimate repertoire size and the extent of clonotype sharing between individuals. Different laboratories and diverse techniques were used to prepare libraries and sequence TCR repertoires, to increase sequencing depth and limit assay-specific biases. For each donor, CD4 naive and CD4 memory were each run on three plates, CD8 naive on two plates, and CD8 memory on one plate.

CD8 naive samples were CD45RO-negative cells positively selected for CCR7, giving a CD45RA+CCR7+ population that excluded TemRA cells. Donors were healthy HIV-negative adults with no recently reported acute infections or vaccinations. All donors were Caucasian adults living in Nashville, Tennessee, USA. Blood was obtained by leukapheresis, after which PBMCs were separated by Ficoll-Histopaque density gradient centrifugation and cryopreserved in liquid nitrogen vapor phase. Analytical flow cytometry was used to check the purity and quantity of every magnetically sorted T cell population. Genomic DNA was isolated from every sorted fraction and measured by UV absorbance on a Nanodrop 2000c. Here is what the overall study found, with its caveats: Rarefaction of sorted-subset datasets indicated incomplete sequencing despite the large sequencing depth. Pairwise subsampling led to the expectation that sequencing depth would affect the degree of clonotype sharing among donors. Estimated clonotype richness was generally larger for naive than for memory subsets. Sampling was limited to blood, and TCR repertoires in tissue likely differ from TCR repertoires in blood. Because the study included a small number of donors, the genetic and exposure-history diversity represented was limited. Higher generation probabilities were observed for clonotypes shared by all four sorted-subset donors than for non-shared clonotypes. Sharing across four donors was observed for approximately 5% of naive CD4, over 3% of naive CD8, 2.3% of memory CD4, and about 0.39% of memory CD8 clonotypes.

The junction carries 17 bases between V and J, which are trimmed by 5 bases and 0 bases respectively. There are 16 amino acids in the CDR3, from cysteine to phenylalanine inclusive. Only the CDR3 part of the read is kept: 48 bases, read in frame from the first base. Sequences SGHVS (CDR1) and FQNEAQ (CDR2) are obtained from the germline V gene. In the case of this clone: Its antigen is still unknown. No base quality values were provided; no much bigger clone lies one nucleotide off.

Using the deep immunoSEQ assay, multiplex PCR amplified TCR CDR3 regions from genomic DNA. Genomic DNA extracted from each cell subset was distributed evenly over all wells of several immunoSEQ 96-well plates, and each plate served as one replicate. For sorted subsets, 150 to 250 ng of genomic DNA, equivalent to some 30,000 T cell genomes, went into each replicate PCR. Purified libraries were quantified with a Qubit 3.0 fluorometer, sized on a Bioanalyzer 2100, and re-quantified with the KAPA Library Quantification kit. Every immunoSEQ 96-well plate was sequenced on a separate single-read 150-cycle Illumina NextSeq 550 flow cell. The authors' analysis ran thus. The immunoSEQ output contained only junctional sequences without quality scores, so filtering could not match that applied to full-length reads. To assign V/J genes and CDR3, sequences were annotated against IMGT germline references using PyIR, a Python wrapper for IgBLAST v1.9. Reads were filtered out if the reads had weak V/J assignments (E-value above 1e-6), no CDR3, stop codons, out-of-frame junctions, or ambiguous translated residues. A V3J clonotype was defined by an identical inferred V gene, J gene, and CDR3 amino acid sequence. The percentage overlap between two repertoires was calculated by dividing the number of shared unique clonotypes by the size of the smaller repertoire. Repertoire richness was assessed with RTK rarefaction, the Chao1 estimator, and Recon v2.1 estimates of unobserved clonotypes. For all TCRbeta clonotypes obtained by the gDNA method from a handful of donors, generation probabilities were computed with OLGA. TCRdb retrieved this table from immuneACCESS and kept in-frame rearrangements only. Not all clones are present; in checked studies, unresolved V genes account for under half, and no reason is known for the remainder. D and trimming come from the DNA, and the V and J calls and clone size come from that table. The sample table lists more than 2 million clones, over 85% of them with a count of one. The leading ten clones occupy about 1.1% of the sample.

Sequencing input: naive CD8+ T cells sorted from blood. The intended sense of this specimen's cell subset or site label: CD45RA+CCR7+. The chain joins TRBV7-8 to TRBJ2-7, and TRBD2 may be the D gene, going by 6 matching bases. This receptor was obtained from a young man in good health. The bases read TGTGCCAGCAGCCTCTATTACGGGGGACCCTCCTACGAGCAGTACTTC. Translated, it gives CASSLYYGGPSYEQYF.